What follows are 12 T cell receptor beta chains derived from one specimen sequenced in a study of cytomegalovirus exposure and HLA in healthy donors. This PCR relied on a set of 60 Vbeta primers and 13 Jbeta primers. Profiled with immunoSEQ multiplex PCR; TCRdb holds only in-frame clones, not every one. The table shows roughly 150,000 clones, with over 70% occurring only once. What was sequenced was PBMCs. The receptors here all came from a woman in her thirties or forties in good health and CMV-seropositive.

The rearrangement links TRBV28 to TRBJ1-3, with D possibly matching TRBD1 (5 bases). V was pared by 7 bases and J by 0 bases, with 13 bases between. Germline V CDR1 and CDR2: MDHEN, SYDVKM. The CDR3 runs to 15 residues. CDR3 amino acids: CASKPTGPSGNTIYF. CDR3 nucleotide sequence: TGTGCCAGCAAACCCACAGGACCCTCTGGAAACACCATATATTTT.

J is TRBJ2-3 and V is TRBV7-9; a possible D gene is TRBD1 (6 bases). CDR1 is SEHNR, CDR2 FQNEAQ, per germline (reference sequence). This CDR3 region has 13 residues. V was clipped by 6 bases and J by 5 bases, with 12 bases between them. The DNA for the CDR3 is TGTGCCAGCAGTTCCGGACAGCAAGATACGCAGTATTTT. Protein product: CASSSGQQDTQYF. Drawing the rest from reference TRBV7-9 and TRBJ2-3, the complete variable domain is DTGVSQNPRHKITKRGQNVTFRCDPISEHNRLYWYRQTLGQGPEFLTYFQNEAQLEKSRLLSDRFSAERPKGSFSTLEIQRTEQGDSAMYLCASSSGQQDTQYFGPGTRLTVL.

The chain combines TRBV9 with TRBJ2-2, with unresolved D. Trimming took off 0 bases at V and 7 bases at J, with 7 bases between the two ends. Germline-derived CDR1 and CDR2 are SGDLS and YYNGEE. The CDR3 length is 13 residues. The DNA of the CDR3 is TGTGCCAGCAGCGTAGTTGGCGGCGGGGAGCTGTTTTTT. It encodes CASSVVGGGELFF.

CDR3 bases: TGTGCCAGCAGACTAGGACAGCGCAATCAGCCCCAGCATTTT. Residues: CASRLGQRNQPQHF. This rearrangement joins TRBV28 to TRBJ1-5; a possible D gene is TRBD1 (6 bases). CDR3 length equals 14 residues. V lost 6 bases to trimming and J lost 2 bases, with 11 bases between them. Germline CDR1 and CDR2: MDHEN and SYDVKM.

This clone has only a few counts. This chain joins TRBV6-5 and TRBJ1-5; the D gene is possibly TRBD1 (6 bases). This CDR3 comprises 13 residues. Between the trimmed V and J ends, which lost 4 bases and 2 bases, there was a span of 6 bases. Germline CDR1 MNHEY, CDR2 SVGAGI. The DNA of the CDR3 is TGTGCCAGCAGTTCAGGGGGCAATCAGCCCCAGCATTTT. Translation gives CASSSGGNQPQHF.

V usage is TRBV2 and J usage is TRBJ2-1, with D unclear. This CDR3 spans 12 amino acids. Trimming took 4 bases from V and 9 from J, leaving 10 bases between them. Germline V gene data show CDR1 as SNHLY and CDR2 as FYNNEI. The CDR3 reads CASSADISEQFF. The DNA for the CDR3 is TGTGCCAGCAGTGCCGACATCAGTGAGCAGTTCTTC.

This clone was observed a single time. The chain couples TRBV6-5 to TRBJ1-4; D unresolved. CDR3 length: 13 residues. The V gene lost 5 bases and the J gene lost 11 bases, with 15 bases spanning the gap. Germline lookup yields CDR1 MNHEY and CDR2 SVGAGI. CDR3 sequence reads: CASSISLPGKLFF. CDR3 nucleotide sequence: TGTGCCAGCAGTATCTCCCTCCCCGGGAAACTGTTTTTT.

This clone appeared a single time. The genes are TRBV4-1 and TRBJ2-1, with D possibly being TRBD2 (6 bases). Germline lookup yields CDR1 MGHRA and CDR2 YSYEKL. With 0 bases removed from V and 0 bases from J, the gap between germline ends came to 9 bases. The CDR3 sequence is 16 residues long. The CDR3 here is CASSQEGGSSYNEQFF. The CDR3 region has the DNA TGCGCCAGCAGCCAAGAGGGGGGTAGCTCCTACAATGAGCAGTTCTTC.

This rearrangement joins TRBV6-1 to TRBJ2-1, with 9 bases fitting TRBD2. Per the germline V gene, CDR1 is MNHNS and CDR2 is SASEGT. CDR3 length equals 13 residues. V dropped 5 bases and J dropped 9; count of bases not matched to a gene: 5. This CDR3 reads CASSLRGGAEQFF. The CDR3 coding sequence is TGTGCCAGCAGTCTGCGGGGGGGGGCTGAGCAGTTCTTC.

Worth noting for this clone: The junction departs from the called germline gene at one end, perhaps through a read error. V is TRBV5-6 and J is TRBJ2-6, with a weak D call TRBD1 (5 bases). This CDR3 has 18 residues. Germline CDR1 reads SGHDT; CDR2 reads YYEEEE. The CDR3 DNA reads TGTGCCAGCAGCTTGTTATCCGGGTCTTTCTCTGGGGCCAACGGCCTGACTTTC. Amino acids: CASSLLSGSFSGANGLTF.

The rearrangement links TRBV30 to TRBJ1-4, with D hard to call. The CDR3 is made up of 12 amino acids. Trimming took off 3 bases at V and 7 bases at J, with 9 bases between the two ends. CDR1 and CDR2 from the germline V gene are GTSNPN and SVGIG (reference sequence). Here the CDR3 DNA reads TGTGCCTGGAGCCCTTCCGGTGAAAAACTGTTTTTT. It is translated as CAWSPSGEKLFF.

The rearrangement joins TRBV7-9 to TRBJ1-4, with D unclear. CDR1 and CDR2 (germline): SEHNR, FQNEAQ (reference sequence). With 6 bases removed from V and 6 bases from J, the gap between germline ends came to 14 bases. CDR3 length: 14 amino acids. The CDR3 is CASRKDPQDEKLFF. The CDR3 DNA sequence: TGTGCCAGCAGGAAAGACCCGCAGGATGAAAAACTGTTTTTT.